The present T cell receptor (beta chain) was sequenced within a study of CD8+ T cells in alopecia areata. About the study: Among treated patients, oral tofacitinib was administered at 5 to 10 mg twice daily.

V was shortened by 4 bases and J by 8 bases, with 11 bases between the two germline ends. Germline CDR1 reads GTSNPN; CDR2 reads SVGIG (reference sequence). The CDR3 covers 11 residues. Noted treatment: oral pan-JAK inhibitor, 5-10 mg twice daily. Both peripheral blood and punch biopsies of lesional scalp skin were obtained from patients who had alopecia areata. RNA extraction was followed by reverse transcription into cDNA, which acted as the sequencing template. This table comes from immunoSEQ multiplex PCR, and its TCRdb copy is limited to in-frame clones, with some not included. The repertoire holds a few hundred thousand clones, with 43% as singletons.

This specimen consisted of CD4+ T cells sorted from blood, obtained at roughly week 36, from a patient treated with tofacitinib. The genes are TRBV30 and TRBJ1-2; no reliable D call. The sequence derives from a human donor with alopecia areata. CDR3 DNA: TGTGCCTGGAATAATTTCGGCGGCTACACCTTC. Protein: CAWNNFGGYTF. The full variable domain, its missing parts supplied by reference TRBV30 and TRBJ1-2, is SQTIHQWPATLVQPVGSPLSLECTVEGTSNPNLYWYRQAAGRGLQLLFYSVGIGQISSEVPQNLSASRPQDRQFILSSKKLLLSDSGFYLCAWNNFGGYTFGSGTRLTVV.